The 10 T cell receptor beta chains below were found in one sample sequenced in a study of shared clonotypes between healthy human individuals. This table comes from immunoSEQ multiplex PCR, and its TCRdb copy is limited to in-frame clones, with some not included. The sample contains 450,000 to 600,000 clones, around 80% of which appear only once. Sequencing was done on a sample of PBMCs. These receptors all stem from a woman in her thirties or forties in good health. Some clones in this sample may be carry-over from other donors' samples.

This clone was observed at least ten times. The CDR3 DNA is TGTGCCAGCAGCTTGGTAGGGAGTCGGTACAATGAGCAGTTCTTC. This translates into CASSLVGSRYNEQFF. This chain joins TRBV5-4 and TRBJ2-1; D is perhaps TRBD2 (5 bases). V dropped 0 bases and J dropped 4 bases, with 11 bases sitting between them. The CDR3 spans 15 residues. Germline CDR1 reads SGHNT; CDR2 reads YYREEE (reference sequence).

V usage is TRBV5-1 and J usage is TRBJ2-5; 7 bases align to TRBD1. Per germline, CDR1 SGHRS and CDR2 YFSETQ. The CDR3 runs to 14 residues. The V and J ends lost 3 bases and 1 base, in that order; junction bases with no gene match: 3. CDR3: CASSSGQVQETQYF. DNA of the CDR3: TGCGCCAGCAGCTCCGGACAGGTCCAAGAGACCCAGTACTTC.

A word on this clone: An end of the junction differs from the germline gene, which may be a read error. The V and J genes are TRBV2 and TRBJ2-4, with a possible D match to TRBD2 (5 bases). The CDR3 is 11 residues long. CDR1 SNHLY and CDR2 FYNNEI come from the germline V gene. CDR3 sequence: CASRVWISVNF. CDR3 DNA: TGTGCCAGCAGGGTCTGGATTAGCGTGAACTTC.

The gene calls are TRBV2 and TRBJ2-5; no clear D gene. Germline-derived CDR1 and CDR2 are SNHLY and FYNNEI. The CDR3 spans 11 residues. V was pared by 7 bases and J by 5 bases, with 8 bases between. CDR3 in amino acids: CASNSVETQYF. CDR3 nucleotides: TGTGCCAGCAATTCCGTCGAGACCCAGTACTTC.

This rearrangement joins TRBV27 to TRBJ1-4, with TRBD1 as a possible D gene (5 bases). V was clipped by 5 bases and J by 6 bases, with 10 bases between them. This CDR3 contains 13 residues. CDR1 is MNHEY and CDR2 is SMNVEV in the germline V gene (reference sequence). In DNA form, the CDR3 reads TGTGCCAGCAGTCAGGGTCTTCATGAAAAACTGTTTTTT. Amino acids: CASSQGLHEKLFF.

V gene TRBV27 combines with J gene TRBJ2-7; no firm D call. The germline CDR1 and CDR2 sequences are MNHEY and SMNVEV (reference sequence). This CDR3 comprises 14 residues. The germline V and J ends were trimmed by 4 bases and 2 bases, with 12 bases remaining between them. The CDR3 reads CASSSHRLTYEQYF. In DNA, the CDR3 is TGTGCCAGCAGTTCTCACCGCCTTACCTACGAGCAGTACTTC.

The chain is built from TRBV19 and TRBJ2-1; 13 bases match TRBD2. Per the germline V gene, CDR1 is LNHDA and CDR2 is SQIVND (reference sequence). This CDR3 has 15 amino acids. V trimming: 6 bases; J trimming: 7 bases; junction bases outside the gene matches: 6. This CDR3 reads CASRLAGGPYNEQFF. The CDR3 DNA sequence: TGTGCCAGTAGACTAGCGGGAGGGCCGTATAATGAGCAGTTCTTC.

Concerning this clone itself: Other nucleotide sequences from this sample produce the same CDR3. V usage is TRBV6-5 and J usage is TRBJ1-5; D gene uncertain. Per the germline V gene, CDR1 is MNHEY and CDR2 is SVGAGI. The CDR3 covers 13 residues. V shed 0 bases and J shed 4 bases, with 4 bases lying between them. The CDR3 protein is CASSYSRNQPQHF. CDR3 coding DNA: TGTGCCAGCAGTTACTCTAGAAATCAGCCCCAGCATTTT.

CDR3 region: CARGDKDNEQFF. The CDR3 DNA follows: TGTGCCAGAGGGGACAAAGACAATGAGCAGTTCTTC. This sequence joins TRBV2 and TRBJ2-1, with D perhaps matching TRBD1 (6 bases). The CDR3 has 12 amino acids. Germline assignment: CDR1 SNHLY and CDR2 FYNNEI. V lost 9 bases, J lost 5 bases, and 11 bases lay in between.

This chain links TRBV7-3 with TRBJ2-2; 11 nucleotides match TRBD1. CDR1 is SGHTA and CDR2 is FQGTGA in the germline V gene. The CDR3 loop spans 17 amino acids. V dropped 0 bases and J dropped 6; count of bases not matched to a gene: 6. DNA for the CDR3: TGTGCCAGCAGCTTAACCTCGGGACAGGGGGTAGCCGGGGAGCTGTTTTTT. This encodes CASSLTSGQGVAGELFF.